This TCR beta chain was captured in a study of cytomegalovirus exposure and HLA in healthy donors (dated by TCRdb to the late 2010s). Context from the whole study: In an earlier analysis of 550 to 750 of the donors, 276 Gb of sequence data and approximately 120 million unique TCR beta sequences from about 190 million T cells were reported. Roughly 300 gigabases of sequencing data and roughly 90 million unique TCR sequences were included in an early release covering about 600 HLA-typed donors. Of the roughly 400 genotyped donors, approximately 83% fell in the genetic ancestry cluster associated with self-reported Caucasian donors. The study aimed to test whether signatures of past pathogen exposure could be identified by cataloging public T cell receptors. Using immunosequencing, the study profiled T cell repertoires from 500 to 800 subjects and related those repertoires to cytomegalovirus serostatus. A separate validation cohort of approximately 120 different subjects was used in addition to the approximately 610-subject first cohort. The study combined high-throughput TCR immunosequencing, statistical association of individual TCRs with disease status, and machine learning to predict cytomegalovirus infection status. A later analysis re-examined previously published TCR beta repertoires from around 670 donors and added high-resolution HLA genotyping to investigate patterns of TCR occurrence. The later analysis used no new phenotypic data to find candidate immune exposures, relying instead on TCR beta sequences and their occurrence across donors. In an earlier analysis of around 540 of the donors, high-throughput TCR beta sequencing was used to judge whether each TCR beta V gene segment behaved as functional or pseudogenic. Donor age, sex, ethnicity and CMV serostatus were compiled alongside the repertoire data. A later genetic analysis used genome-wide SNP genotypes for 398 of the 666 donors, treating that subset as a discovery cohort. Every repertoire in the discovery cohort had been generated on one and the same sequencing platform. Class I and class II HLA loci were covered by the typing at four-digit resolution. Typing coverage varied by locus: about 620-630 donors for A, B, C, DRB1 and DQB1; roughly 560 for DQA1; more than 600 for DPA1; 450 to 480 for DPB1. Several DR-DQ haplotypes were handled as single units for association and clustering, since linkage in the cohort was strong. On average, 235,054 unique TCR beta nucleotide sequences were sequenced per donor among 350 to 400 genotyped donors of the cohort, with roughly 18% of those sequences being non-productive.

In total, 630 or so healthy bone marrow donors made up the cohort. At the time of sampling, all cohort members were nominally healthy, though unrecorded immune exposures were likely present. The donor was CMV seronegative and belonged to the group of approximately 320 seronegative cohort members. Every donor gave a peripheral blood sample, and the peripheral blood mononuclear cells from that sample were used for TCR beta sequencing. The Qiagen DNeasy Blood Extraction Kit was used to extract genomic DNA from the blood cell samples. General study outcomes and caveats: The earlier analysis of about 600 of the donors excluded roughly 17 rarely observed V segments, including chromosome 9 orphons, because counts were too low. The 87-base-pair reads could not distinguish some IMGT-functional V segments, including TRBV6-2 and TRBV6-3, so those segments were excluded. This cohort had only TCR beta chains sequenced, and the lack of alpha or paired-chain data limited which features could be detected. The authors suggested that the approach could potentially be extended to other disease states and immunological phenotypes. The presence/absence analyses assumed that sequencing depth was roughly uniform across donors, and that assumption may not be true. Most CMV-associated TCR beta chains appeared to be HLA-restricted in a later analysis, and the HLA associations seemed to be driven largely by CMV exposure. According to a later analysis, parvovirus B19, influenza, CMV and Epstein-Barr virus appeared linked to several top co-occurrence clusters. The classifier was reported to diagnose cytomegalovirus status with high specificity and sensitivity in both the original cohort and the validation cohort. A later analysis found that HLA-associated TCR beta chains were more clonally expanded and had lower generation probabilities than equally common non-associated chains. Assigning TCR associations to individual alleles was difficult when HLA alleles, especially DR and DQ, strongly co-occurred. A later genetic analysis associated a missense DCLRE1C variant with V-gene and J-gene trimming of TCR beta chains, and an independent cohort replicated the association. In an earlier analysis of roughly 500 of the donors, most TCR beta V segments appeared in productive rearrangements about 87% or about 30% of the time, broadly matching IMGT annotations. Linkage disequilibrium might explain the correlated functional status among segregating V segments, but an unknown experimental factor could not be excluded. A few of the identified cytomegalovirus-associated TCR beta chains were confirmed in vitro to be specific for cytomegalovirus antigens. A group of highly shared sequence variants was considered likely to be a technical artifact of the sequencing pipeline. CMV serostatus was the only immune exposure information available for the cohort. HLA typing was unavailable for some donors at each locus, so association tests used only the typed subset. A further reported finding was that TCR beta sequences accurately predicted the HLA-A and HLA-B alleles for most subjects in the first cohort. In a later analysis, TCR association rates were found to vary across HLA loci, with the most associated TCRs seen for DRB1 alleles and the fewest for HLA-C alleles. Specific HLA alleles were associated with some 15,000 TCR beta sequences at a false discovery rate of 0.05 in a later analysis. In the study, approximately 160 TCR beta chains were listed as associated with cytomegalovirus. Compared with the approximately 710-donor mean, donors in an Asian-associated ancestry cluster had fewer N-insertions in productive TCRs, according to a later genetic analysis. Most TCR sequences were seen in very few donors, while some public TCRs were found in many individuals.

Only one count was recorded for this clone. The antigen it binds to is not known. The input lacks base qualities; no much larger clone sits a single base away. From a lookup of the germline V gene, CDR1 and CDR2 are ENHRY and SYGVKD. Reading from cysteine to phenylalanine, the CDR3 counts 15 amino acids. Only CDR3 DNA is held: 45 bases, read in frame from base 1. The germline V and J ends show losses of 4 bases and 4 bases respectively, and no gene match explains 8 bases of the junction. Libraries came from the immunoSEQ multiplex PCR assay. For the multiplex PCR, a mixture combining 60 forward primers for TCR Vbeta segments and 13 reverse primers for TCR Jbeta segments was used. A multiplex PCR assay on genomic DNA amplified the CDR3 region of rearranged TCR beta genes. The amplified TCR beta libraries were sequenced on the Illumina HiSeq System as 87-base-pair reads. From the authors' description of their analysis: In a later analysis, roughly 80 million unique TCR beta chains were counted across the approximately 620 repertoires, and around 10 million of these chains were shared by at least two donors. To remove PCR and sequencing errors, raw reads were error-corrected and collapsed into unique sequences using a nearest-neighbor algorithm that merged closely related sequences. V, D and J gene segments were assigned by aligning CDR3 sequences to IMGT reference sequences. For a sequence to be retained, at least a six-nucleotide match to both a V gene segment and a J gene segment was required. Rearrangements were called productive when the CDR3 lacked stop codons and stayed in frame with V and J; all others were non-productive. Following IMGT convention, CDR3 was defined as the stretch from the second conserved V-encoded cysteine up to the conserved J-encoded phenylalanine. The earlier analysis of 500 to 750 of the donors excluded any sequence lacking an unambiguous match to a single V gene segment. In an earlier analysis of some 590 of the donors, V segments were called functional above 56.7% productive rearrangements and were called segregating when the between-donor standard deviation exceeded 5%. A statistical classification framework was built for diagnosing cytomegalovirus status from the catalog of TCR beta chain sequences. In a later analysis, TCR nucleotide sequences were compared against IMGT/GENE-DB human TR gene sequences so that V and J genes could be assigned. The TCRdist pipeline was used in a later analysis to assign CDR3 sequences and most-parsimonious VDJ recombination scenarios. In a later analysis, each TCR beta chain was defined by its CDR3 amino acid sequence together with its V-gene family, and reads lacking a unique V-gene family were excluded. In a later analysis, some 600 highly shared, low-generation-probability nucleotide sequences were removed to address suspected cross-contamination and a sequencing artifact. In a later analysis, a clonal expansion index for each public chain was calculated from normalized within-repertoire ranks of inferred template counts. A later analysis computed generation probabilities with a VDJ recombination model fitted to out-of-frame rearrangements, and checked the results against IGoR. A later analysis scored TCR-TCR, TCR-HLA and TCR-CMV co-occurrence with hypergeometric tests, applying a repertoire-size bias correction to TCR pairs. A later analysis estimated false discovery rates by permuting HLA or CMV assignments 20 times. In a later analysis, co-occurring TCRs were grouped using DBSCAN, with TCRdist sequence similarity added in when clustering inside HLA-allele-positive subsets. Co-occurrence clustering excluded repertoires with fewer than 30,000 or more than 120,000 public chains, plus five with anomalous nucleotide sharing. TCRdb limited this immuneACCESS table to in-frame rearrangements with V and J called. A share of clones is missing; checked studies link under half to unresolved V genes, and the rest is unexplained. V and J calls and clone size are those listed in that table; D and trimming were worked out from the DNA. The sample includes about 140,000 clones, with about 80% observed a single time. The ten largest clones take up less than 2% of the sample.

The rearrangement joined TRBV10-3 to TRBJ2-3, and TRBD1 matches 7 of the central bases. Sequencing was performed on PBMCs. The source is a man in his forties in good health and CMV-seronegative. The CDR3 protein is CAISGDSHFSDTQYF. The nucleotide sequence is given as TGTGCCATCAGTGGGGACAGCCATTTTTCAGATACGCAGTATTTT.